This T cell receptor beta chain is from a study of control samples from healthy donors and cancer patients. This clone was recorded only once. This table comes from immunoSEQ multiplex PCR, and its TCRdb copy is limited to in-frame clones, with some not included. Altogether 120,000 or so clones are present, just under 90% being singletons, with the ten largest covering 9.5% to 13%. The CDR3 is made up of 14 amino acids. Germline CDR1 reads MGHDK; CDR2 reads SYGVNS. After removal of 4 bases from V and 6 bases from J, the junction contained 8 bases not matched to a gene. Sequenced: blood. V usage is TRBV25-1 and J usage is TRBJ1-1, with TRBD1 identical over 7 bases. The origin of this receptor is a young man in good health. As DNA, the CDR3 is TGTGCCAGCAGTGCTCCGACAGGGTTCGCTGAAGCTTTCTTT. Translation gives CASSAPTGFAEAFF.